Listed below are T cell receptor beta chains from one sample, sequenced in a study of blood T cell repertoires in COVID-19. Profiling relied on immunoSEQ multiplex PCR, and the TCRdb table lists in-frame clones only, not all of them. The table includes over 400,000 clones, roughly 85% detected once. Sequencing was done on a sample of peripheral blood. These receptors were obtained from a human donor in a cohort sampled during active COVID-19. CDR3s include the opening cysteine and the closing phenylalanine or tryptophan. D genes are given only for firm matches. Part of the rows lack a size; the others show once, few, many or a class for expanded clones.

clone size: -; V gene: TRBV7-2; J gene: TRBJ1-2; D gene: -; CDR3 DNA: TGTGCCAGCAGCTCGGGAGTAAACTATGGCTACACCTTC; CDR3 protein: CASSSGVNYGYTF
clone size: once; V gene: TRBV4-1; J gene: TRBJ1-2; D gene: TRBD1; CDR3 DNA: TGCGCCAGCAGCCAACAACAGGGGGCGCCGGAAGGCTACACCTTC; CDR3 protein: CASSQQQGAPEGYTF
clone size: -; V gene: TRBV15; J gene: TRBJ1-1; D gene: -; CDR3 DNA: TGTGCCACCAGCAGACGGGGGAACACTGAAGCTTTCTTT; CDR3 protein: CATSRRGNTEAFF
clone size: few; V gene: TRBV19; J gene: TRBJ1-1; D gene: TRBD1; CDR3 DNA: TGTGCCAGTAGTACCCGGACAGGGGGTATGAGCACTGAAGCTTTCTTT; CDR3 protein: CASSTRTGGMSTEAFF
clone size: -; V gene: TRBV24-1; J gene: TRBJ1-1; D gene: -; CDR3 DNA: TGTGCCACCAGTGATTTGTCGAACAGGGCAGGAGCTTTCTTT; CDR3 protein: CATSDLSNRAGAFF
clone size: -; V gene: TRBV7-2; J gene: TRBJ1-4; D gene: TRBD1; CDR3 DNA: TGTGCCAGCAGCTCTGGACAGGGTGCCCCTAATGAAAAACTGTTTTTT; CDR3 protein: CASSSGQGAPNEKLFF
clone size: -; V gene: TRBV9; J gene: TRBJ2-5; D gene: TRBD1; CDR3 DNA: TGTGCCAGCAGCGCTCTCAGGGGGCTGGACTTTGAGACCCAGTACTTC; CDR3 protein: CASSALRGLDFETQYF
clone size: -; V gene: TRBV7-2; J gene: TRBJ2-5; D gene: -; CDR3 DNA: TGTGCCAGCAGCTTAGTTTCAGGGTATACCAGCCAAGAGACCCAGTACTTC; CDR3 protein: CASSLVSGYTSQETQYF
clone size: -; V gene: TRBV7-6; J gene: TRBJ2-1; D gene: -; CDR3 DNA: TGTGCCAGCAGCTTGAACGGGGCCTACAATGAGCAGTTCTTC; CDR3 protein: CASSLNGAYNEQFF
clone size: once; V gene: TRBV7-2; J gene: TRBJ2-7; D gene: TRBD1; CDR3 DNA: TGTGCCAGCAGCTTAGCAGGGACAGGAGCCTACGAGCAGTACTTC; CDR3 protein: CASSLAGTGAYEQYF
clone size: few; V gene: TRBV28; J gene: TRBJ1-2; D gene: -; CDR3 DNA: TGTGCCAGCTGGGTGGGAGCAAGGTATGGCTACACCTTC; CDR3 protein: CASWVGARYGYTF
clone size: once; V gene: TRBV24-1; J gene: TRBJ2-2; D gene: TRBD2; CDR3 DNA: TGTGCCACCAGTGATTTCATTGCCGAGACTAGCGGGAGGGCCTCACCCGGGGAGCTGTTTTTT; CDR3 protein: CATSDFIAETSGRASPGELFF
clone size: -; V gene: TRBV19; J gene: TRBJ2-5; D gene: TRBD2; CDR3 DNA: TGTGCCAGTAGTATAGGGGGACTAGCGGGAGGGCTGGAGACCCAGTACTTC; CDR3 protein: CASSIGGLAGGLETQYF
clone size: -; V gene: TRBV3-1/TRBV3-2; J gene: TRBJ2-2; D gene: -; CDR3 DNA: TGTGCCAGCAGCGAGAGAGGGGAGACAGGGCCTACTAGCGGCGAGCTGTTTTTT; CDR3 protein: CASSERGETGPTSGELFF
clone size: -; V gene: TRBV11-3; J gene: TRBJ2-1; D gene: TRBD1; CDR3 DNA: TGTGCCAGCAGCGGAGGACGGACAGGCTTCGATGAGCAGTTCTTC; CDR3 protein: CASSGGRTGFDEQFF
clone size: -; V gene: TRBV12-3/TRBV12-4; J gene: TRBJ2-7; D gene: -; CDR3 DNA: TGTGCCAGCAGTTTTTTGGGGGGTAACGAGCAGTACTTC; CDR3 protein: CASSFLGGNEQYF
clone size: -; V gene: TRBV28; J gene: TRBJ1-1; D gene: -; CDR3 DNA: TGTGCCAGCAGTTTATTGGACTTGAACACTGAAGCTTTCTTT; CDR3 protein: CASSLLDLNTEAFF
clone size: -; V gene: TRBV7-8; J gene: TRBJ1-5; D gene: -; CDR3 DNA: TGTGCCAGCAGCCCCCTACAGGGTAAGGATCAGCCCCAGCATTTT; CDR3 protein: CASSPLQGKDQPQHF
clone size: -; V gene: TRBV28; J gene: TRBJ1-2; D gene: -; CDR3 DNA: TGTGCCAGCAGCCCGGGTTCGGCGGGCTATGGCTACACCTTC; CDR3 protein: CASSPGSAGYGYTF
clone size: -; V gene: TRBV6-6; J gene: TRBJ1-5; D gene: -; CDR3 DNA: TGTGCCAGCAGTTACTCATCACCGGGAACAGGGCAGCCCCAGCATTTT; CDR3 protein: CASSYSSPGTGQPQHF
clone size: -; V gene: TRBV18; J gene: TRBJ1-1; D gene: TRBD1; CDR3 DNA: TGTGCCAGCTCACCCACAGGGGTCACTGAAGCTTTCTTT; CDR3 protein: CASSPTGVTEAFF
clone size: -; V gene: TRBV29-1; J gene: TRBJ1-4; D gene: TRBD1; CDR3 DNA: TGCAGCGTTGTTCTCGGACAGGGTGAAAAACTGTTTTTT; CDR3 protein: CSVVLGQGEKLFF
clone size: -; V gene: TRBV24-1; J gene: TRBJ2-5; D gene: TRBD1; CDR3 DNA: TGTGCCACCAGTGATTCAAGGGGGCGCGTAAAGACCCAGTACTTC; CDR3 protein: CATSDSRGRVKTQYF
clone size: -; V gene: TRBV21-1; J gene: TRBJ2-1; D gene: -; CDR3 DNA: TGTGCCAGCAGCAAAGGAGAGGGACAGTGGGCCTACAATGAGCAGTTCTTC; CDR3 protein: CASSKGEGQWAYNEQFF
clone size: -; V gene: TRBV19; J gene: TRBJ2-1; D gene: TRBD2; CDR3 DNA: TGTGCCAGTAGTAAGGGGACTAGCGGGAGGCTTTCCTACAATGAGCAGTTCTTC; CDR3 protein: CASSKGTSGRLSYNEQFF
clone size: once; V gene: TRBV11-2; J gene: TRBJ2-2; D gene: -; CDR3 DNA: TGTGCCAGCAGCCCCGGATTAGTGGAGTCGAACACCGGGGAGCTGTTTTTT; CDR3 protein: CASSPGLVESNTGELFF
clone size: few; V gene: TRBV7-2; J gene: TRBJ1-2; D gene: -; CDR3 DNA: TGTGCCAGCCGATCGACAGACAGCTATGGCTACACCTTC; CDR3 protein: CASRSTDSYGYTF
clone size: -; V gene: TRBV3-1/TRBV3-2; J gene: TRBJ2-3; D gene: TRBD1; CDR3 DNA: TGTGCCAGCAGCCCTCGACAGGGGGAATCAGGAGATACGCAGTATTTT; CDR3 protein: CASSPRQGESGDTQYF
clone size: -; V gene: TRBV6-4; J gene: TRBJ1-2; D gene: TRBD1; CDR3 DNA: TGTGCCAGCAGTGACTCCGGGACAGGGGACTATGGCTACACCTTC; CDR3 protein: CASSDSGTGDYGYTF
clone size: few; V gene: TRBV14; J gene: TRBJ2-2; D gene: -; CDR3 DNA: TGTGCCAGCAGCCAAGGCCAAGCTTACACCGGGGAGCTGTTTTTT; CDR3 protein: CASSQGQAYTGELFF
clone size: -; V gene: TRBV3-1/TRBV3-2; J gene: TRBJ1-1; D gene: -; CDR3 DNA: TGTGCCAGCAGCCACAGGGCCGTGAACACTGAAGCTTTCTTT; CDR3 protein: CASSHRAVNTEAFF
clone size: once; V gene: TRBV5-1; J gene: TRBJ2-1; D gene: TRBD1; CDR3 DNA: TGCGCCAGCAGAAGGGGACAGGGCAACTATAATGAGCAGTTCTTC; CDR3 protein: CASRRGQGNYNEQFF
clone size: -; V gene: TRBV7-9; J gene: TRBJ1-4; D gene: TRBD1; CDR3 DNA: TGTGCCAGCAGCTTAACGGCGACAGGGAGTCGGGAAAAACTGTTTTTT; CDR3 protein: CASSLTATGSREKLFF
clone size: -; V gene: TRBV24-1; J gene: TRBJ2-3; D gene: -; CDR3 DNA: TGTGCCACCAGTGGTAGCGGAGGCACAGATACGCAGTATTTT; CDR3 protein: CATSGSGGTDTQYF
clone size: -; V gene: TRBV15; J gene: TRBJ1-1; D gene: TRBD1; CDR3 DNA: TGTGCCACCAGCAGCCCCCGACCGGGACAGGGGCCAAGGACTGAAGCTTTCTTT; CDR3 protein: CATSSPRPGQGPRTEAFF
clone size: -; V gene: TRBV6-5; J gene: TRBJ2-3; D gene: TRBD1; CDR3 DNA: TGTGCCAGCAGTTACTCGATAGGACAGGACACAGATACGCAGTATTTT; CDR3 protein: CASSYSIGQDTDTQYF